This T cell receptor beta chain was sequenced for a study of identical twins. TCRdb redid the calling of the 5' RACE reads with MiXCR, one entry per CDR3 protein. Of hundreds of thousands of distinct CDR3 sequences in the sample, approximately 6.1% were seen once. No donor was unhealthy or non-Caucasian. Overall study results and limits: Memory repertoires showed no such pattern, whereas abundant cord blood beta clonotypes carried fewer insertions. Out-of-frame alpha sequences shared by twins showed excess low generation probability. Recombination models fit unrelated individuals' TCR alpha sharing but underestimated twins'.

This clonotype has a count of ten or more. Its antigen remains unknown. This CDR3 has 13 amino acids. V was shortened by 1 base and J by 2 bases, with 6 bases between the two germline ends. The TCR comes from a man between 18 and 29 years old in good health. The specimen sequenced was naive T cells sorted from blood. The chain uses TRBV12-3 or TRBV12-4 and TRBJ2-7; D not resolved. In DNA form, the CDR3 reads TGTGCCAGCAGTTTAGGGGAACCCTACGAGCAGTACTTC. It is translated as CASSLGEPYEQYF.